This TCR beta chain is drawn from a study of blood T cell repertoires in COVID-19. Study information: Collection of acute and convalescent COVID-19 samples took place in the United States, Italy and Spain. From T cells, B-cell-depleted T cells, or PBMCs came the material, which was cDNA or gDNA.

Original analysis: Amplification with reference gene primers provided the estimates of nucleated cell counts. Repertoires were generated with immunoSEQ multiplex PCR, while TCRdb's copy carries only in-frame clones and drops some. For V, J and clone size, that table is used; D and trimming come from the DNA. Of about 280,000 clones listed, roughly 85% are singletons. CDR3 size: 14 residues. Trimming took off 0 bases at V and 1 base at J, with 7 bases between the two ends. Germline loops: CDR1 SGDLS, CDR2 YYNGEE. This sequence was found in a man between 45 and 60 years old with active or convalescent COVID-19. Source material: peripheral blood. The chain is built from TRBV9 and TRBJ1-2; D not resolved. This CDR3 reads CASSVDGGNYGYTF. The CDR3 nucleotides are TGTGCCAGCAGCGTAGATGGAGGTAACTATGGCTACACCTTC.